This T cell receptor beta chain derives from a study of T cell repertoires in cytomegalovirus infection. Across the study: TCR beta signatures that were public indicated CMV infection and matching HLA type.

General study points: Cumulative frequency (of public TCR beta family members) identified carriers of CMV plus the relevant HLA. The ex vivo response was dominated by HLA-C-restricted CMV-specific TCR beta clonotypes.

V was pared by 3 bases and J by 8 bases, with 8 bases between. CDR3 length: 12 amino acids. TCRdb re-called the reads with MiXCR, one entry per CDR3 protein. The sample has about 68,000 distinct CDR3 sequences, about 22% seen once; the top ten hold 60% to 85%. This clonotype was seen more than once but under ten times. Its cognate antigen is unknown. The sequenced sample consisted of PBMCs, sequenced either directly or after in vitro stimulation (not recorded which). The V gene is TRBV12-3 or TRBV12-4, the J gene TRBJ2-1; D uncertain. The source of this sequence is a human donor in good health (CMV status not recorded). Some clones in this sample may be carry-over from other donors' samples. DNA of the CDR3: TGTGCCAGCAGTTTCCGAGCCTATGAGCAGTTCTTC. Translation gives CASSFRAYEQFF.